This T cell receptor (beta chain) is drawn from a study of cytomegalovirus exposure and HLA in healthy donors (dated by TCRdb to about 2017). For the study in its entirety: According to a later analysis, the roughly 130 validation repertoires were produced on the same platform as the 680 or so repertoires of the first cohort. High-throughput TCR immunosequencing, statistical association of individual TCRs with disease status, and machine learning were combined to predict cytomegalovirus infection status. A separate validation cohort of approximately 120 different subjects was used in addition to the approximately 640-subject first cohort. The study aimed to test whether signatures of past pathogen exposure could be identified by cataloging public T cell receptors. Overall study outcomes, separate from this receptor: A later analysis lacked HLA typing for the validation cohort, so it scored co-occurrence in that cohort across all 110 or so repertoires. In vitro tests confirmed that a few of the cytomegalovirus-associated TCR beta chains recognize cytomegalovirus antigens. Most TCR sequences were observed very rarely across donors, whereas some public TCRs were present in many individuals. The study gave a list of 150 to 200 TCR beta chains associated with cytomegalovirus. The classifier was reported to diagnose cytomegalovirus status with high specificity and sensitivity in both the original cohort and the validation cohort. In a later analysis, TCRs clustered in the first cohort were found to also tend to co-occur in the 120 validation repertoires, with 90% to 95% of cluster scores above 0. It was suggested by the authors that the approach could potentially be generalized to other disease states and immunological phenotypes.

Separate from the approximately 700-subject first cohort, the validation cohort of 90 to 150 subjects was the group to which the donors belonged. Concerning this clone itself: Its antigen remains undetermined. One end of the junction fails to match germline, which may point to a read error.

The method behind the library was the immunoSEQ multiplex PCR assay. The original methods were these. A statistical classification framework was developed to diagnose cytomegalovirus status using the catalog of TCR beta chain sequences. Imported from immuneACCESS, the table was reduced by TCRdb to in-frame sequences with V and J called. These copies leave out some clones; in studies compared against another copy, an unresolved V gene accounts for under half, and the cause of the remainder is not known. Clonal size and the V and J genes are those of that table, whereas D and trimming came from the DNA. The sample data list about 150,000 clones, and approximately 89% of these were observed just once. Of the sample, about 10% is held by the ten largest clones. The specimen sequenced was PBMCs. The TCR was taken from a woman between 18 and 29 years old in good health and CMV-seropositive.

The CDR3 region has the sequence CASSLTQGSKQYF. DNA sequence: TGTGCTAGCAGCTTAACACAGGGGTCTAAGCAGTACTTC. The rearranged segments are TRBV7-7 and TRBJ2-7, and 7 bases in between align with TRBD1. CDR3 length: 13 amino acids, cysteine to phenylalanine. Only CDR3 DNA is held: 39 bases, read in frame from base 1. Sequences SSHAT (CDR1) and FNYEAQ (CDR2) are obtained from the germline V gene (reference sequence).